This passage covers 18 T cell receptor beta chains from one sample sequenced in a study of T cell responses to AZD1222 COVID-19 vaccine. The repertoire was sequenced with immunoSEQ multiplex PCR; TCRdb's copy has only in-frame clones and lacks some. Among under 170,000 clones listed, 94% were seen once. The sequencing used peripheral blood, collected on day 0 of AZD1222 vaccination. These receptors came from an adult in good health.

This CDR3 reads CASSLNYKRAGYTF. In DNA form, the CDR3 reads TGTGCCAGCAGCTTAAACTACAAAAGGGCCGGCTACACCTTC. This chain connects TRBV7-2 to TRBJ1-2; D is ambiguous. Germline assignment: CDR1 SGHTA and CDR2 FQGNSA. The CDR3 is 14 residues long. Trimming removed 2 bases at V and 8 bases at J, with 15 bases between.

The chain has TRBV19 and TRBJ1-5; D gene ambiguous. Germline CDR1 LNHDA, CDR2 SQIVND (reference sequence). This CDR3 has 16 residues. Trimming removed 3 bases at V and 1 base at J, with 13 bases between. The CDR3 spells CASSMGSGGSNQPQHF. The DNA for the CDR3 is TGTGCCAGTAGTATGGGAAGTGGTGGGAGCAATCAGCCCCAGCATTTT. The full variable domain, completed using reference TRBV19 and TRBJ1-5, is DGGITQSPKYLFRKEGQNVTLSCEQNLNHDAMYWYRQDPGQGLRLIYYSQIVNDFQKGDIAEGYSVSREKKESFPLTVTSAQKNPTAFYLCASSMGSGGSNQPQHFGDGTRLSIL.

J is TRBJ1-3 and V is TRBV7-3, with D uncertain. Germline V gene data show CDR1 as SGHTA and CDR2 as FQGTGA. The CDR3 extends over 14 amino acids. CDR3 protein: CRPGTRNSGNTIYF. The DNA of the CDR3 is TGTCGCCCGGGAACACGTAACTCTGGAAACACCATATATTTT. Drawing the rest from reference TRBV7-3 and TRBJ1-3, the complete variable domain is GAGVSQTPSNKVTEKGKYVELRCDPISGHTALYWYRQSLGQGPEFLIYFQGTGAADDSGLPNDRFFAVRPEGSVSTLKIQRTERGDSAVYLCRPGTRNSGNTIYFGEGSWLTVV.

The chain joins TRBV6-2 or TRBV6-3 to TRBJ2-1; D gene unclear. This CDR3 is built from 13 residues. Per the germline V gene, CDR1 is MNHEY and CDR2 is SVGEGT. The V end was cut by 4 bases, the J end by 4 bases, with 8 bases between. CDR3 DNA: TGTGCCAGCAGTTCCCGGCAGTACAATGAGCAGTTCTTC. Protein: CASSSRQYNEQFF.

The V and J genes are TRBV5-5 and TRBJ1-5, with D possibly matching TRBD1 (6 bases). Germline CDR1 reads SGHKS; CDR2 reads YYEKEE (reference sequence). V shed 3 bases and J shed 3 bases, with 10 bases lying between them. The CDR3 sequence is 14 residues long. The CDR3, as DNA: TGTGCCAGCAGCTGGACAGTAGACAATCAGCCCCAGCATTTT. As protein: CASSWTVDNQPQHF. The entire variable domain, with the rest obtained from reference TRBV5-5 and TRBJ1-5, is as follows: DAGVTQSPTHLIKTRGQQVTLRCSPISGHKSVSWYQQVLGQGPQFIFQYYEKEERGRGNFPDRFSARQFPNYSSELNVNALLLGDSALYLCASSWTVDNQPQHFGDGTRLSIL.

The V and J genes are TRBV7-9 and TRBJ1-2; D not resolved. V gave up 5 bases and J gave up 4 bases, with 8 bases separating them. This CDR3 comprises 12 residues. Germline V gene data show CDR1 as SEHNR and CDR2 as FQNEAQ (reference sequence). CDR3 amino acids: CASSAASYGYTF. CDR3 nucleotides: TGTGCCAGCAGCGCGGCCAGCTATGGCTACACCTTC.

V is TRBV6-2 or TRBV6-3 and J is TRBJ2-1; D gene unclear. The CDR3 sequence is 11 residues long. Germline-derived CDR1 and CDR2 are MNHEY and SVGEGT. Trimming shortened V by 5 bases and J by 12 bases, and 11 bases separated the two germline ends. The CDR3 loop reads CASSSRIVQFF. The CDR3, as DNA: TGTGCCAGCAGTAGTAGGATTGTGCAGTTCTTC.

J is TRBJ1-2 and V is TRBV7-2; 7 nucleotides match TRBD1. The J segment lost 3 bases and the V segment lost 4 bases, leaving 8 bases of the junction unmatched. CDR1 and CDR2 (germline): SGHTA, FQGNSA. This CDR3 is 15 amino acids long. The CDR3 DNA is TGTGCCAGCAGCTCTCCGACAGGGTCGGACTATGGCTACACCTTC. The encoded protein is CASSSPTGSDYGYTF.

J is TRBJ1-2 and V is TRBV9; D is uncertain. This CDR3 is 11 amino acids long. CDR1 and CDR2 (germline): SGDLS, YYNGEE. V lost 0 bases, J lost 7 bases, and 4 bases lay in between. CDR3 protein: CASSVGGGYTF. The CDR3 DNA sequence: TGTGCCAGCAGCGTAGGGGGTGGCTACACCTTC. Full variable domain (rest looked up from reference TRBV9 and TRBJ1-2): DSGVTQTPKHLITATGQRVTLRCSPRSGDLSVYWYQQSLDQGLQFLIQYYNGEERAKGNILERFSAQQFPDLHSELNLSSLELGDSALYFCASSVGGGYTFGSGTRLTVV.

The chain couples TRBV7-2 to TRBJ1-6; D not certain. Per germline, CDR1 SGHTA and CDR2 FQGNSA. The CDR3 sequence is 15 residues long. V dropped 5 bases and J dropped 0 bases, with 8 bases sitting between them. CDR3 nucleotide sequence: TGTGCCAGCAGCCCTGGGAGCTCCTATAATTCACCCCTCCACTTT. This gives the protein CASSPGSSYNSPLHF.

With regard to this clone: This sample also contains other DNA sequences that code for the same CDR3. The rearrangement links TRBV7-8 to TRBJ2-7, with TRBD2 matching over 11 bases. The CDR3 is 15 amino acids. V was pared by 5 bases and J by 4 bases, with 7 bases of the junction left unmatched. CDR1 is SGHVS and CDR2 is FQNEAQ in the germline V gene. CDR3 coding DNA: TGTGCCAGCAGCCCCACCGGGACTAGCGGATACGAGCAGTACGTC. Residues: CASSPTGTSGYEQYV.

The chain has TRBV5-1 and TRBJ2-2; D is unresolved. Germline values: CDR1 SGHRS, CDR2 YFSETQ. V lost 4 bases to trimming and J lost 5 bases, with 12 bases between them. CDR3 length: 14 amino acids. The DNA for the CDR3 is TGCGCCAGCAGCAGGGCTGGGCGGACCGGGGAGCTGTTTTTT. This sequence encodes CASSRAGRTGELFF.

The V gene is TRBV19, the J gene TRBJ2-1; 9 bases are a match to TRBD2. The CDR3 is made up of 15 amino acids. The V gene end was trimmed by 5 bases and the J gene end by 2 bases; junction bases not matched to a gene: 4. Germline V gene sequence: CDR1 LNHDA, CDR2 SQIVND (reference sequence). The CDR3 sequence is CASSAAGGTYNEQFF. DNA for the CDR3: TGTGCCAGTAGTGCAGCGGGAGGTACCTACAATGAGCAGTTCTTC. Full variable domain (remainder filled in from reference TRBV19 and TRBJ2-1): DGGITQSPKYLFRKEGQNVTLSCEQNLNHDAMYWYRQDPGQGLRLIYYSQIVNDFQKGDIAEGYSVSREKKESFPLTVTSAQKNPTAFYLCASSAAGGTYNEQFFGPGTRLTVL.

The rearrangement uses TRBV9 and TRBJ1-6, with TRBD1 identical over 7 bases. This CDR3 has 16 residues. Unmatched junction bases numbered 6, after V lost 4 bases and J lost 2 bases. Germline CDR1 and CDR2: SGDLS and YYNGEE. For the CDR3, the DNA is TGTGCCAGCAGCTCCCAGGGGGACCCCTATAATTCACCCCTCCACTTT. It encodes CASSSQGDPYNSPLHF.

V is TRBV5-5 and J is TRBJ2-2, with 14 bases fitting TRBD2. J was trimmed by 7 bases and V by 4 bases; bases with no gene match: 6. From germline, CDR1 is SGHKS and CDR2 YYEKEE (reference sequence). The CDR3 runs to 16 residues. The CDR3 loop is CASSPRLAGGYGELFF. Here the CDR3 DNA reads TGTGCCAGCAGCCCCCGACTAGCGGGGGGGTACGGGGAGCTGTTTTTT.

The V and J genes are TRBV24-1 and TRBJ2-6; 9 bases align to TRBD2. CDR1 and CDR2 (germline): KGHDR, SFDVKD. The CDR3 is 20 residues long. Trimming cost V 1 base and J 6 bases; bases outside gene matches: 15. CDR3 nucleotides: TGTGCCACCAGTGATTTACGTCTAGCGGGGAACCTCGGCGAGGCCAACGTCCTGACTTTC. Its translation is CATSDLRLAGNLGEANVLTF.

This rearrangement joins TRBV10-2 to TRBJ1-5; 8 positions agree with TRBD1. This CDR3 spans 13 amino acids. J was trimmed by 2 bases and V by 9 bases; bases with no gene match: 3. Germline-derived CDR1 and CDR2 are WSHSY and SAAADI. The CDR3 spells CARIQGGNQPQHF. DNA of the CDR3: TGCGCCAGAATACAGGGGGGCAATCAGCCCCAGCATTTT.

The chain uses TRBV6-1 and TRBJ2-7; 7 nucleotides align to TRBD2. J lost 2 bases, V lost 3 bases, and 4 bases had no gene match. The CDR3 runs 14 residues. Per germline, CDR1 MNHNS and CDR2 SASEGT. CDR3 residues: CASSEGRETYEQYV. As DNA, the CDR3 is TGTGCCAGCAGTGAGGGGCGGGAGACCTACGAGCAGTACGTC.